The 22 T cell receptor beta chains below were found in one sample sequenced in a study of CD8 T cells in ankylosing spondylitis. TCRdb passed the 5' RACE reads through MiXCR, listing each CDR3 protein once. Of 250,000 to 350,000 distinct CDR3 sequences in the sample, about 19% were seen once. Input material: blood, either unsorted or a sorted T cell fraction (not recorded which). These receptors all come from a male donor with ankylosing spondylitis or in good health (not recorded which).

This clonotype was seen a few times. The rearrangement joins TRBV9 to TRBJ2-2; 8 positions agree with TRBD1. The V gene's germline CDR1 is SGDLS and CDR2 YYNGEE. The CDR3 sequence is 15 residues long. With V trimmed by 4 bases and J by 1 base, 3 bases remained unmatched. CDR3 amino acids: CASSPQGGNTGELFF. The CDR3 DNA reads as TGTGCCAGCAGCCCACAGGGGGGGAACACCGGGGAGCTGTTTTTT.

This clonotype has more than one count but fewer than ten. The rearrangement uses TRBV12-3 or TRBV12-4 and TRBJ2-2; D possibly matches TRBD1 or TRBD2 (5 bases each). This CDR3 has 12 amino acids. Trimming cost V 6 bases and J 5 bases, with 7 bases left between them. This CDR3 reads CASRWGTGELFF. The CDR3 nucleotides read TGTGCCAGCAGGTGGGGGACCGGGGAGCTGTTTTTT.

The rearrangement uses TRBV12-3 or TRBV12-4 and TRBJ1-6, with TRBD1 identical over 9 bases. J lost 2 bases, V lost 4 bases, and 3 bases had no gene match. This CDR3 has 16 amino acids. CDR3 sequence (DNA): TGTGCCAGCAGTTCGGACAGGGGAACCTATAATTCACCCCTCCACTTT. It encodes CASSSDRGTYNSPLHF.

In its sample, this clonotype was seen many times. The chain carries TRBV10-2 and TRBJ2-4, with TRBD2 identical over 7 bases. The CDR3 extends over 18 amino acids. Germline CDR1 is WSHSY and CDR2 is SAAADI. J lost 1 base, V lost 0 bases, and 9 bases had no gene match. The CDR3 sequence: CASSESSGSSAAKNIQYF. Here the CDR3 DNA reads TGCGCCAGCAGTGAGTCTAGCGGGTCCTCAGCGGCCAAAAACATTCAGTACTTC.

The CDR3 reads CASSFVTSNTGELFF. The CDR3 DNA sequence: TGTGCCAGCAGTTTTGTAACTTCGAACACCGGGGAGCTGTTTTTT. The V gene is TRBV12-3 or TRBV12-4, the J gene TRBJ2-2; no definite D call. Trimming cost V 3 bases and J 0 bases, with 8 bases left between them. The CDR3 sequence is 15 residues long.

V usage is TRBV6-2 or TRBV6-3 and J usage is TRBJ2-5; D is perhaps TRBD1 or TRBD2 (5 bases each). Trimming pared 2 bases from V and 6 bases from J, leaving 10 bases between. The CDR3 covers 13 residues. From germline, CDR1 is MNHEY and CDR2 SVGEGT. The CDR3 reads CASSYGQGQTQYF. The CDR3 DNA reads as TGTGCCAGCAGTTACGGGCAGGGACAGACCCAGTACTTC.

This chain joins TRBV12-3 or TRBV12-4 and TRBJ2-3; D ambiguous. With 2 bases removed from V and 0 bases from J, the gap between germline ends came to 6 bases. CDR3 size: 14 residues. CDR3 in DNA: TGTGCCAGCAGTTTACGGTCTAGCACAGATACGCAGTATTTT. Its protein product is CASSLRSSTDTQYF.

This chain joins TRBV2 and TRBJ2-7, with D hard to call. This CDR3 has 13 residues. CDR1 SNHLY and CDR2 FYNNEI come from the germline V gene. Deletions cut 0 bases from V and 6 bases from J, with 9 bases between. The CDR3 is CASSEARKGEQYV. CDR3 sequence (DNA): TGTGCCAGCAGTGAAGCGCGAAAGGGCGAGCAGTACGTC.

This chain connects TRBV29-1 to TRBJ2-5, with D possibly TRBD2 on 5 matching bases. There are 13 residues in the CDR3. V lost 0 bases and J 5 bases, leaving 10 bases between the germline ends. Germline-derived CDR1 and CDR2 are SQVTM and ANQGSEA. CDR3 sequence reads: CSVEDGVGETQYF. In DNA, the CDR3 is TGCAGCGTTGAAGACGGGGTAGGGGAGACCCAGTACTTC.

The sample holds a few counts of this clonotype. V and J are TRBV7-3 and TRBJ2-2, with D maybe TRBD2 (6 bases). The V gene lost 3 bases and the J gene lost 5 bases, with 10 bases spanning the gap. CDR3 length: 14 residues. Germline V lookup: CDR1 SGHTA, CDR2 FQGTGA. The DNA of the CDR3 is TGTGCCAGCAGCTTGGGGGGACGGACCGGGGAGCTGTTTTTT. Encoded protein: CASSLGGRTGELFF.

The sample holds a few counts of this clonotype. The chain couples TRBV11-2 to TRBJ2-3; TRBD2 is a possible D gene (6 bases). Looked up from germline, CDR1 is SGHAT and CDR2 is FQNNGV. The germline V and J ends were trimmed by 0 bases and 2 bases, with 9 bases remaining between them. The CDR3 contains 15 residues. CDR3 nucleotides: TGTGCCAGCAGCTTAGACGGAGGGTTCACAGATACGCAGTATTTT. Amino acid sequence: CASSLDGGFTDTQYF.

The chain uses TRBV6-4 and TRBJ1-5, with D uncertain. The V end was cut by 8 bases, the J end by 4 bases, with 39 bases between. The CDR3 is made up of 22 amino acids. CDR1 and CDR2 (germline): MRHNA, SNTAGT. Written as DNA, the CDR3 is TGTGCCAGCGCTCCACGCATGTCCCAGTTCACCAATGCAGGCCTGGGGAATCAGCCCCAGCATTTT. This translates into CASAPRMSQFTNAGLGNQPQHF.

This rearrangement joins TRBV5-1 to TRBJ2-3, with 7 bases fitting TRBD2. V lost 0 bases, J lost 4 bases, and 8 bases stayed unmatched. The CDR3 extends over 16 amino acids. Germline lookup yields CDR1 SGHRS and CDR2 YFSETQ. Here the CDR3 reads CASSLEGLRPADTQYF. CDR3 DNA: TGCGCCAGCAGCTTGGAGGGACTACGACCAGCAGATACGCAGTATTTT. The variable domain in full, completed from reference TRBV5-1 and TRBJ2-3, reads KAGVTQTPRYLIKTRGQQVTLSCSPISGHRSVSWYQQTPGQGLQFLFEYFSETQRNKGNFPGRFSGRQFSNSRSEMNVSTLELGDSALYLCASSLEGLRPADTQYFGPGTRLTVL.

This chain uses TRBV20-1 with TRBJ1-1, with D possibly TRBD1 on 6 matching bases. From germline, CDR1 is DFQATT and CDR2 SNEGSKA (reference sequence). V gave up 1 base and J gave up 0 bases, with 12 bases separating them. The CDR3 runs to 15 residues. The CDR3, as DNA: TGCAGTGCTAGAGTGACAGGAGTCATGAACACTGAAGCTTTCTTT. It codes for CSARVTGVMNTEAFF.

J is TRBJ2-1 and V is TRBV7-2; D is uncertain. V gave up 4 bases and J gave up 3 bases, with 7 bases separating them. Germline V lookup: CDR1 SGHTA, CDR2 FQGNSA. The CDR3 runs to 13 residues. CDR3 region: CASSSTNYNEQFF. Written as DNA, the CDR3 is TGTGCCAGCAGCTCCACTAACTACAATGAGCAGTTCTTC.

There are many counts of this clonotype. V and J are TRBV5-1 and TRBJ2-4, with 8 bases lining up with TRBD1. In germline, CDR1 is SGHRS, CDR2 YFSETQ. J was trimmed by 9 bases and V by 4 bases; bases with no gene match: 12. The CDR3 is 15 residues long. The CDR3 DNA reads TGCGCCAGCAGCCCCGGACAGGGCCTAGAGGTCATTCAGTACTTC. It yields the protein CASSPGQGLEVIQYF.

The V gene is TRBV20-1, the J gene TRBJ1-5, with 9 bases aligning to TRBD1. V dropped 2 bases and J dropped 4; count of bases not matched to a gene: 6. CDR1 and CDR2 from the germline V gene are DFQATT and SNEGSKA (reference sequence). This CDR3 is built from 15 residues. The DNA of the CDR3 is TGCAGTGCTAGAAGGGGACAGGGACAAAATCAGCCCCAGCATTTT. It is translated as CSARRGQGQNQPQHF.

The gene calls are TRBV20-1 and TRBJ2-3, with D possibly being TRBD2 (6 bases). With 1 base removed from V and 5 bases from J, the gap between germline ends came to 16 bases. The CDR3 loop spans 15 amino acids. Per the germline V gene, CDR1 is DFQATT and CDR2 is SNEGSKA (reference sequence). CDR3 amino acids: CSARVGGTGRDTQYF. In nucleotides, the CDR3 is TGCAGTGCTAGAGTTGGGGGGACTGGACGAGATACGCAGTATTTT.

Only a few counts were recorded for this clonotype. This sequence joins TRBV24-1 and TRBJ2-5; D call uncertain. With 0 bases removed from V and 2 bases from J, the gap between germline ends came to 9 bases. This CDR3 is 15 amino acids long. CDR1 and CDR2 (germline): KGHDR, SFDVKD. CDR3 protein: CATSDLEDQQETQYF. The CDR3 region has the DNA TGTGCCACCAGTGATTTGGAGGATCAACAAGAGACCCAGTACTTC.

CDR3 DNA sequence: TGTGCCAGCAGCCCCAGCTCCTATAATTCACCCCTCCACTTT. Translating gives CASSPSSYNSPLHF. The chain carries TRBV12-3 or TRBV12-4 and TRBJ1-6; D gene uncertain. Deletions cut 6 bases from V and 0 bases from J, with 6 bases between. This CDR3 is built from 14 residues.

This clonotype has more than one count but fewer than ten. The chain uses TRBV9 and TRBJ1-3; 7 positions agree with TRBD1. The germline CDR1 and CDR2 sequences are SGDLS and YYNGEE. The CDR3 spans 16 residues. V shed 0 bases, J shed 4 bases, and the junction held 7 bases outside the gene matches. As DNA, the CDR3 is TGTGCCAGCAGCGTAGGGACAGGAACCGGCGGAAACACCATATATTTT. It codes for CASSVGTGTGGNTIYF.

V and J are TRBV6-1 and TRBJ1-4; possible D gene TRBD1, 5 bases. The germline gives CDR1 MNHNS, CDR2 SASEGT. The CDR3 loop spans 14 amino acids. Trimming shortened V by 6 bases and J by 8 bases, and 16 bases separated the two germline ends. The CDR3 DNA is TGTGCCAGCAGCTGGGACGGGGCCGGAGAAAAACTGTTTTTT. Its translation: CASSWDGAGEKLFF.